These T cell receptor beta chains were read from a single sample in a study of cytomegalovirus exposure and HLA in healthy donors. The method was immunoSEQ multiplex PCR; TCRdb's version includes in-frame clones alone and lacks a portion of them. In the table there are approximately 150,000 clones, approximately 74% of which are singletons. The specimen sequenced was PBMCs. The source of these receptors is a woman in her 30s in good health and CMV-seronegative. The CDR3 runs from the conserved cysteine through the conserved F or W. D genes are given only for firm matches. Size tells how often a clone was seen (once, few, many) or the class of an expanded clone, and some rows leave it out.

J: TRBJ2-3; size: few; V: TRBV5-6; D: -; DNA: TGTGCCAGCAGCTTACAGAGCACAGATACGCAGTATTTT; CDR3: CASSLQSTDTQYF
J: TRBJ2-7; size: -; V: TRBV7-2; D: TRBD2; DNA: TGTGCCAGCAGCTATAGCGGGGGGGCGATAGAGCAGTACTTC; CDR3: CASSYSGGAIEQYF
J: TRBJ1-1; size: -; V: TRBV2; D: -; DNA: TGTGCCAGCAGTGGGGGACTTGGCACTGAAGCTTTCTTT; CDR3: CASSGGLGTEAFF
J: TRBJ1-2; size: -; V: TRBV29-1; D: -; DNA: TGCAGCGTTGAGGGAGGGATCTATGGCTACACCTTC; CDR3: CSVEGGIYGYTF
J: TRBJ2-1; size: -; V: TRBV10-2; D: TRBD1; DNA: TGCGCCAGCAGTGATCCGGGGCAGGGGGTGAATGAGCAGTTCTTC; CDR3: CASSDPGQGVNEQFF
J: TRBJ1-3; size: few; V: TRBV10-3; D: TRBD1; DNA: TGTGCCATCAGTGAGTCGATAGGGACAGTCACATCTCAAGGAAACACCATATATTTT; CDR3: CAISESIGTVTSQGNTIYF
J: TRBJ1-5; size: once; V: TRBV2; D: -; DNA: TGTGCCAGCAGTGACAGGGGAGTACAGCCCCAGCATTTT; CDR3: CASSDRGVQPQHF
J: TRBJ2-1; size: few; V: TRBV7-2; D: -; DNA: TGTGCCAGCAGCAACCACAGGGGGGGGGACAATGAGCAGTTCTTC; CDR3: CASSNHRGGDNEQFF
J: TRBJ2-1; size: -; V: TRBV18; D: TRBD2; DNA: TGTGCCAGCTCACGGAGACTAGCGGGTGGTGTCTATGAGCAGTTCTTC; CDR3: CASSRRLAGGVYEQFF
J: TRBJ1-5; size: -; V: TRBV7-9; D: TRBD1; DNA: TGTGCCAGCAGCTTAGGACAGGGATTAGGGGATCAGCCCCAGCATTTT; CDR3: CASSLGQGLGDQPQHF
J: TRBJ2-7; size: -; V: TRBV5-6; D: TRBD2; DNA: TGTGCCAGCAGCTTGGGGCTAGCGGGAGGCTACGAGCAGTACTTC; CDR3: CASSLGLAGGYEQYF
J: TRBJ2-6; size: -; V: TRBV28; D: -; DNA: TGTGCCAGCTTTGACAGGCCCATCTCTGGGGCCAACGTCCTGACTTTC; CDR3: CASFDRPISGANVLTF
J: TRBJ1-4; size: once; V: TRBV7-2; D: -; DNA: TGTGCCAGCAGCTTAAGCTCGGCGGCAACTAATGAAAAACTGTTTTTT; CDR3: CASSLSSAATNEKLFF
J: TRBJ2-7; size: few; V: TRBV2; D: -; DNA: TGTGCCAGCAGTGTAGTGGTCTCCTACGAGCAGTACTTC; CDR3: CASSVVVSYEQYF
J: TRBJ1-6; size: few; V: TRBV27; D: TRBD1; DNA: TGTGCCAGCAGCTCGACAGGGGGGTATTCACCCCTCCACTTT; CDR3: CASSSTGGYSPLHF
J: TRBJ1-5; size: -; V: TRBV28; D: -; DNA: TGTGCCAGCAGTTTACCCGGGACTCCCAGTCAGCCCCAGCATTTT; CDR3: CASSLPGTPSQPQHF
J: TRBJ1-1; size: -; V: TRBV12-5; D: TRBD1; DNA: TGTGCTAGTCTATCCGGGACAGGGGGCGCGGTGAACACTGAAGCTTTCTTT; CDR3: CASLSGTGGAVNTEAFF
J: TRBJ2-7; size: -; V: TRBV6-6; D: TRBD1; DNA: TGTGCCAGCAGTTACCAGGACAGGTTCGACGAGCAGTACTTC; CDR3: CASSYQDRFDEQYF
J: TRBJ2-5; size: -; V: TRBV15; D: -; DNA: TGTGCCACCAGCAGGAACAAAAACAGGGGAACTAGCGGCCAAGAGACCCAGTACTTC; CDR3: CATSRNKNRGTSGQETQYF
J: TRBJ1-1; size: -; V: TRBV7-2; D: -; DNA: TGTGCCAGCAGCTTGCCCGGACTCTTGCCAAAAGCTTTCTTT; CDR3: CASSLPGLLPKAFF
J: TRBJ1-2; size: -; V: TRBV15; D: -; DNA: TGTGCCACCAGCATGACAGTTTACTATGGCTACACCTTC; CDR3: CATSMTVYYGYTF
J: TRBJ2-7; size: -; V: TRBV30; D: -; DNA: TGTGCCTGGAGTGGCCCCCGTTTCCCGCCATCAGGCCAGCTAAACTCCTACGAGCAGTACTTC; CDR3: CAWSGPRFPPSGQLNSYEQYF
J: TRBJ2-5; size: few; V: TRBV5-8; D: -; DNA: TGTGCCAGCAGCTTGGAAGGGGGTTTCGAGACCCAGTACTTC; CDR3: CASSLEGGFETQYF
J: TRBJ1-1; size: few; V: TRBV27; D: -; DNA: TGTGCCAGCAACTGGCGGGTATCGGGCACTGAAGCTTTCTTT; CDR3: CASNWRVSGTEAFF
J: TRBJ2-1; size: -; V: TRBV5-1; D: -; DNA: TGCGCCAGCAGCTTGGCTGGGGCTAACTTCGATGAGCAGTTCTTC; CDR3: CASSLAGANFDEQFF
J: TRBJ1-5; size: -; V: TRBV27; D: -; DNA: TGTGCCAGCAGTCCCGACAGGAGCAATCAGCCCCAGCATTTT; CDR3: CASSPDRSNQPQHF
J: TRBJ2-1; size: -; V: TRBV29-1; D: -; DNA: TGCAGCGTCAAGAGCGGCAGCTCCTACAATGAGCAGTTCTTC; CDR3: CSVKSGSSYNEQFF
J: TRBJ2-6; size: -; V: TRBV19; D: TRBD2; DNA: TGTGCCAGTACTAGCGGGAGGGCTTCATTTGGGGCCAACGTCCTGACTTTC; CDR3: CASTSGRASFGANVLTF
J: TRBJ2-7; size: once; V: TRBV15; D: TRBD2; DNA: TGTGCCACCAGCAGAACAACTAGCGGCGCCTACGAGCAGTACTTC; CDR3: CATSRTTSGAYEQYF
J: TRBJ2-3; size: -; V: TRBV19; D: -; DNA: TGTGCCAGTAGTATAGATCGGAGCACAGATACGCAGTATTTT; CDR3: CASSIDRSTDTQYF
J: TRBJ1-1; size: few; V: TRBV25-1; D: -; DNA: TGTGCCAGCCAAGACAGCTCGAACACTGAAGCTTTCTTT; CDR3: CASQDSSNTEAFF
J: TRBJ2-5; size: -; V: TRBV6-1; D: -; DNA: TGTGCCAGCAGCCTGCGAATCGAAAGCGGAGAGACCCAGTACTTC; CDR3: CASSLRIESGETQYF
J: TRBJ2-1; size: -; V: TRBV7-3; D: -; DNA: TGTGCCAGCAGCTTGAAGCCCTACAATGAGCAGTTCTTC; CDR3: CASSLKPYNEQFF
J: TRBJ2-2; size: -; V: TRBV7-3; D: -; DNA: TGTGCCAGTAAAGGGGGGAACACCGGGGAGCTGTTTTTT; CDR3: CASKGGNTGELFF
J: TRBJ2-1; size: -; V: TRBV4-2; D: TRBD1; DNA: TGTGCCAGCAGCCAAGGACAGGGGGCGGAAGAGCAGTTCTTC; CDR3: CASSQGQGAEEQFF
J: TRBJ2-3; size: -; V: TRBV5-4; D: TRBD2; DNA: TGTGCCAGCAGCTTGCGAGCGGGAGGGAGAACAGATACGCAGTATTTT; CDR3: CASSLRAGGRTDTQYF
J: TRBJ2-7; size: few; V: TRBV5-6; D: -; DNA: TGTGCCAGCAGCTTGGCCAACTACTACGAGCAGTACTTC; CDR3: CASSLANYYEQYF
J: TRBJ1-6; size: once; V: TRBV18; D: -; DNA: TGTGCCAGCCGACCTACGGGGGATTTCAGGCCCCTCCACTTT; CDR3: CASRPTGDFRPLHF
J: TRBJ2-7; size: -; V: TRBV7-8; D: TRBD2; DNA: TGTGCCAGCAGCTTAGTCCGGCTAGCGGGAGGGGTGAGCTCCTACGAGCAGTACTTC; CDR3: CASSLVRLAGGVSSYEQYF
J: TRBJ2-3; size: few; V: TRBV7-2; D: TRBD2; DNA: TGTGCCAGCAGCCGACTAGCGGGAGGGAGCACAGATACGCAGTATTTT; CDR3: CASSRLAGGSTDTQYF
J: TRBJ1-2; size: -; V: TRBV7-9; D: -; DNA: TGTGCCAGCAGTCAAGGGGGTGCGGCTAACTATGGCTACACCTTC; CDR3: CASSQGGAANYGYTF
J: TRBJ2-1; size: -; V: TRBV2; D: -; DNA: TGTGCCAGCATAACGGACAGCCACTACAATGAGCAGTTCTTC; CDR3: CASITDSHYNEQFF